The next 30 T cell receptor beta chains were all read from a single sample in a study of blood T cell repertoires in COVID-19. TCRdb's table, derived via immunoSEQ multiplex PCR, lists solely in-frame clones and lacks some. The sample lists roughly 190,000 clones, about 80% occurring once. Sequencing was performed on peripheral blood. Source of these receptors: a human donor with acute or convalescent COVID-19. The donor label of this sample is uncertain.

This clone has a handful of counts. J is TRBJ2-1 and V is TRBV10-1; 9 bases map to TRBD2. Germline values: CDR1 WNHNN, CDR2 SYGVQD (reference sequence). V trimming: 6 bases; J trimming: 10 bases; junction bases outside the gene matches: 10. This CDR3 is built from 14 residues. CDR3 loop: CASSHSPGLAEQFF. CDR3 nucleotide sequence: TGCGCCAGCAGCCACTCTCCGGGACTAGCCGAGCAGTTCTTC.

This rearrangement joins TRBV4-1 to TRBJ2-2; D is unresolved. V dropped 0 bases and J dropped 8 bases, with 10 bases sitting between them. This CDR3 region has 14 residues. Germline V gene data show CDR1 as MGHRA and CDR2 as YSYEKL. CDR3 protein: CASSQEKTGGELFF. Here the CDR3 DNA reads TGCGCCAGCAGCCAAGAAAAAACCGGGGGGGAGCTGTTTTTT.

This clone was recorded once. CDR3 nucleotide sequence: TGCAGCGTTGAAGGAGGGCAGAGATCTTTCTTT. Protein sequence: CSVEGGQRSFF. The chain couples TRBV29-1 to TRBJ1-1; no reliable D call. V was shortened by 1 base and J by 12 bases, with 12 bases between the two germline ends. Germline V gene lookup returns CDR1 SQVTM and CDR2 ANQGSEA. The CDR3 runs to 11 residues.

The chain links TRBV5-1 to TRBJ2-7; tentatively, D is TRBD1 (5 bases). Trimming pared 0 bases from V and 5 bases from J, leaving 15 bases between. CDR1 SGHRS and CDR2 YFSETQ come from the germline V gene. The length of the CDR3 is 15 residues. CDR3 nucleotides: TGCGCCAGCAGCTTGGAGGGGTCACCTCCTGACGAGCAGTACTTC. Protein sequence: CASSLEGSPPDEQYF. The variable domain in full, with the rest retrieved from reference TRBV5-1 and TRBJ2-7, is KAGVTQTPRYLIKTRGQQVTLSCSPISGHRSVSWYQQTPGQGLQFLFEYFSETQRNKGNFPGRFSGRQFSNSRSEMNVSTLELGDSALYLCASSLEGSPPDEQYFGPGTRLTVT.

This chain connects TRBV29-1 to TRBJ1-2; perhaps TRBD1 as D (6 bases). The CDR3 length is 11 residues. V was cut by 4 bases and J by 8 bases, with 11 bases left in between. The V gene's germline CDR1 is SQVTM and CDR2 ANQGSEA. CDR3 bases: TGCAGCGTTGTGGTAGGGGGAGGCTACACCTTC. It encodes CSVVVGGGYTF.

This rearrangement joins TRBV29-1 to TRBJ2-1; TRBD2 is a possible D gene (6 bases). Germline V gene sequence: CDR1 SQVTM, CDR2 ANQGSEA. CDR3 length equals 16 residues. The V gene lost 4 bases and the J gene lost 0 bases, with 16 bases spanning the gap. The CDR3 coding sequence is TGCAGCGTTGTTAATAGCGGCGGACACTCCTACAATGAGCAGTTCTTC. Translation: CSVVNSGGHSYNEQFF.

This clone showed up just a few times. The rearrangement joins TRBV19 to TRBJ2-7; tentatively, D is TRBD1 (6 bases). Trimming cost V 2 bases and J 4 bases, with 12 bases left between them. Germline V gene sequence: CDR1 LNHDA, CDR2 SQIVND (reference sequence). CDR3 length: 14 amino acids. CDR3 in DNA: TGTGCCAGTAGTATAACCCGGGACAATTACGAGCAGTACTTC. Protein product: CASSITRDNYEQYF.

The V and J genes are TRBV5-8 and TRBJ2-7; 15 bases agree with TRBD2. CDR3 length: 18 residues. Trimming took 4 bases from V and 0 from J; bases not matched to a gene: 8. From germline, CDR1 is SGHTS and CDR2 YDEGEE. The CDR3 sequence: CASSPRTSGRAYSYEQYF. Written as DNA, the CDR3 is TGTGCCAGCAGCCCCCGGACTAGCGGGAGGGCTTACTCCTACGAGCAGTACTTC. Complete variable domain (other parts from reference TRBV5-8 and TRBJ2-7): EAGVTQSPTHLIKTRGQQATLRCSPISGHTSVYWYQQALGLGLQFLLWYDEGEERNRGNFPPRFSGRQFPNYSSELNVNALELEDSALYLCASSPRTSGRAYSYEQYFGPGTRLTVT.

J is TRBJ2-2 and V is TRBV11-2, with a tentative D call TRBD2 (6 bases). The CDR3 is made up of 13 amino acids. The germline V and J ends were trimmed by 5 bases and 8 bases, with 12 bases remaining between them. Germline lookup yields CDR1 SGHAT and CDR2 FQNNGV. The CDR3 spells CASSPWDSGELFF. The CDR3 nucleotides read TGTGCCAGCAGCCCGTGGGACTCAGGGGAGCTGTTTTTT.

The chain uses TRBV6-5 and TRBJ1-4, with D hard to call. Trimming pared 0 bases from V and 7 bases from J, leaving 15 bases between. There are 16 residues in the CDR3. Germline V lookup: CDR1 MNHEY, CDR2 SVGAGI. CDR3 amino acids: CASSYSKFLETEKLFF. As DNA, the CDR3 is TGTGCCAGCAGTTACTCGAAGTTTCTGGAGACTGAAAAACTGTTTTTT.

The table lists this clone with a count of one. This chain joins TRBV7-2 and TRBJ1-5, with 10 bases lining up with TRBD1. The germline V gene has CDR1 SGHTA and CDR2 FQGNSA. The trim removed 2 bases at V and 10 bases at J, leaving 5 bases unmatched. The CDR3 is made up of 14 amino acids. CDR3 nucleotides: TGTGCCAGCAGCTTACGGGACAGGGGCGGACCCCAGCATTTT. It translates to CASSLRDRGGPQHF.

Points on this clone: Other DNA sequences in the sample encode the same CDR3. The chain is built from TRBV6-5 and TRBJ2-2; tentative D call: TRBD2 (6 bases). V lost 2 bases and J 6 bases, leaving 10 bases between the germline ends. This CDR3 spans 14 amino acids. The germline CDR1 and CDR2 sequences are MNHEY and SVGAGI. In DNA, the CDR3 is TGTGCCAGCAGTTACCAGACGGGAGCCGGGGAGCTGTTTTTT. Protein sequence: CASSYQTGAGELFF.

This clone was observed a few times. The rearrangement joins TRBV29-1 to TRBJ1-1; 7 positions agree with TRBD1. The CDR3 totals 12 residues. J lost 11 bases, V lost 6 bases, and 12 bases had no gene match. CDR1 and CDR2 from the germline V gene are SQVTM and ANQGSEA. The DNA of the CDR3 is TGCAGCGTGTCGACAGGGCCTTGGGAGGCTTTCTTT. Amino acids: CSVSTGPWEAFF.

The chain combines TRBV5-6 with TRBJ2-5, with TRBD2 as a possible D gene (8 bases). V shed 3 bases and J shed 5 bases, with 29 bases lying between them. Germline assignment: CDR1 SGHDT and CDR2 YYEEEE. CDR3 length: 19 amino acids. CDR3 DNA sequence: TGTGCCAGCAGCTACTTTCGTTTAGCGGGAAACGCACAGGGGGAGACCCAGTACTTC. Amino acids: CASSYFRLAGNAQGETQYF. Drawing the rest from reference TRBV5-6 and TRBJ2-5, the complete variable domain is DAGVTQSPTHLIKTRGQQVTLRCSPKSGHDTVSWYQQALGQGPQFIFQYYEEEERQRGNFPDRFSGHQFPNYSSELNVNALLLGDSALYLCASSYFRLAGNAQGETQYFGPGTRLLVL.

This rearrangement joins TRBV28 to TRBJ2-5, with D perhaps matching TRBD1 (6 bases). The germline gives CDR1 MDHEN, CDR2 SYDVKM. This CDR3 has 16 residues. V shed 6 bases and J shed 2 bases, with 19 bases lying between them. CDR3 loop: CASSPPGALSQETQYF. The CDR3 DNA sequence: TGTGCCAGCAGCCCCCCAGGGGCCCTATCTCAAGAGACCCAGTACTTC.

This chain connects TRBV19 to TRBJ2-3; 12 bases map to TRBD2. Unmatched junction bases numbered 9, after V lost 1 base and J lost 7 bases. The CDR3 loop spans 17 amino acids. Per the germline V gene, CDR1 is LNHDA and CDR2 is SQIVND (reference sequence). CDR3 in amino acids: CASSIGGLAGLVNTQYF. As DNA, the CDR3 is TGTGCCAGTAGTATAGGCGGACTAGCGGGATTGGTAAATACGCAGTATTTT.

V and J are TRBV2 and TRBJ1-2, with 8 bases matching TRBD1. The germline gives CDR1 SNHLY, CDR2 FYNNEI. The CDR3 totals 16 residues. The junction had 17 bases not matched to a gene; V was cut back by 8 bases and J by 6 bases. The DNA for the CDR3 is TGTGCCAGCCCGCCACAGGGGGTCCCCCTGGTTCATGGCTACACCTTC. Protein product: CASPPQGVPLVHGYTF.

This clone was seen only a few times. The chain uses TRBV28 and TRBJ1-2; D is ambiguous. With 1 base removed from V and 2 bases from J, the gap between germline ends came to 11 bases. The germline CDR1 and CDR2 sequences are MDHEN and SYDVKM. This CDR3 region has 15 residues. This chain's CDR3 is CASSLFQVTNYGYTF. The DNA for the CDR3 is TGTGCCAGCAGTTTATTTCAGGTGACGAACTATGGCTACACCTTC.

The V gene is TRBV5-1, the J gene TRBJ1-4, with a weak D call TRBD1 (6 bases). The CDR3 has 15 amino acids. Germline V lookup: CDR1 SGHRS, CDR2 YFSETQ. Trimming left V 4 bases short and J 8 bases short, with 18 bases between. The CDR3 loop reads CASSPGVQGEEKLFF. In nucleotides, the CDR3 is TGCGCCAGCAGCCCTGGGGTACAGGGAGAGGAAAAACTGTTTTTT.

The V and J genes are TRBV5-1 and TRBJ2-1, with TRBD2 matching 8 bases. Trimming took 1 base from V and 7 from J; bases not matched to a gene: 7. The CDR3 has 15 amino acids. Germline CDR1 is SGHRS and CDR2 is YFSETQ. The CDR3 coding sequence is TGCGCCAGCAGCTTGACAGCGGGGGCTGGGAATGAGCAGTTCTTC. Translation gives CASSLTAGAGNEQFF. Using reference TRBV5-1 and TRBJ2-1 for the parts outside the CDR3, the full variable domain is KAGVTQTPRYLIKTRGQQVTLSCSPISGHRSVSWYQQTPGQGLQFLFEYFSETQRNKGNFPGRFSGRQFSNSRSEMNVSTLELGDSALYLCASSLTAGAGNEQFFGPGTRLTVL.

J is TRBJ2-3 and V is TRBV29-1; 8 bases fit TRBD1. The ends lost 1 base at V and 4 bases at J; junction bases unmatched: 4. The CDR3 is 14 residues long. Germline CDR1 and CDR2: SQVTM and ANQGSEA. CDR3: CSVEGQGRPDTQYF. In DNA form, the CDR3 reads TGCAGCGTTGAAGGACAGGGGAGGCCAGATACGCAGTATTTT.

The CDR3 protein is CASSIGRVRNQPQHF. DNA for the CDR3: TGTGCCAGTAGTATTGGCAGGGTTCGCAATCAGCCCCAGCATTTT. V and J are TRBV19 and TRBJ1-5, with a weak D call TRBD1 (5 bases). Germline V gene sequence: CDR1 LNHDA, CDR2 SQIVND (reference sequence). This CDR3 comprises 15 residues. The germline V and J ends were trimmed by 3 bases and 2 bases, with 11 bases remaining between them.

This chain links TRBV5-6 with TRBJ1-2, with 10 bases matching TRBD1. This CDR3 has 14 amino acids. Trimming removed 4 bases from V and 4 bases from J; junction bases left unmatched: 4. Germline CDR1 is SGHDT and CDR2 is YYEEEE. CDR3 sequence (DNA): TGTGCCAGCAGCGGAAGGGACAGGGGCTATGGCTACACCTTC. Encoded protein: CASSGRDRGYGYTF.

The chain has TRBV27 and TRBJ2-3; 7 bases are shared with TRBD2. V gave up 3 bases and J gave up 4 bases; unmatched junction bases: 10. This CDR3 spans 16 amino acids. The germline V gene encodes CDR1 MNHEY and CDR2 SMNVEV (reference sequence). DNA of the CDR3: TGTGCCAGCAGTTTCGGGGGAGGGTATGGGGCAGATACGCAGTATTTT. Encoded protein: CASSFGGGYGADTQYF.

The CDR3 bases are TGCGCCAGCAGCCTAGGGGGACAGGGTTACTACGAGCAGTACTTC. Protein: CASSLGGQGYYEQYF. V is TRBV5-1 and J is TRBJ2-7; TRBD1 agrees at 9 bases. CDR3 size: 15 residues. Losses at the gene ends were 4 bases for V and 3 bases for J; bases not matched to a gene: 8. Germline CDR1 reads SGHRS; CDR2 reads YFSETQ.

The CDR3 spells CASSNRGPDTQYF. CDR3 DNA sequence: TGTGCCAGCAGCAACAGGGGGCCAGATACGCAGTATTTT. This chain connects TRBV27 to TRBJ2-3, with TRBD1 matching 9 bases. The CDR3 has 13 residues. V was pared by 6 bases and J by 4 bases, with 2 bases of the junction left unmatched. In germline, CDR1 is MNHEY, CDR2 SMNVEV (reference sequence).

This chain links TRBV5-1 with TRBJ2-1; 16 bases are a match to TRBD2. The CDR3 sequence is 20 residues long. Germline values: CDR1 SGHRS, CDR2 YFSETQ. Germline trimming cut 6 bases from V and 7 bases from J; bases unmatched to any gene: 19. Here the CDR3 reads CASTLQPGLAGGKGPNEQFF. The CDR3 nucleotides are TGCGCCAGCACCCTACAACCGGGACTAGCGGGAGGGAAGGGACCGAATGAGCAGTTCTTC. The full variable domain, its missing parts supplied by reference TRBV5-1 and TRBJ2-1, is KAGVTQTPRYLIKTRGQQVTLSCSPISGHRSVSWYQQTPGQGLQFLFEYFSETQRNKGNFPGRFSGRQFSNSRSEMNVSTLELGDSALYLCASTLQPGLAGGKGPNEQFFGPGTRLTVL.

This clone occurred once. J is TRBJ2-7 and V is TRBV19; a weak D match, TRBD1 (6 bases). The CDR3 extends over 14 amino acids. V gave up 2 bases and J gave up 6 bases, with 14 bases separating them. Germline CDR1 and CDR2: LNHDA and SQIVND (reference sequence). CDR3 DNA sequence: TGTGCCAGTAGTATAACGGAACAGGGAGTCGAGCAGTACTTC. This gives the protein CASSITEQGVEQYF. Combining the CDR3 with reference TRBV19 and TRBJ2-7 gives the whole variable domain DGGITQSPKYLFRKEGQNVTLSCEQNLNHDAMYWYRQDPGQGLRLIYYSQIVNDFQKGDIAEGYSVSREKKESFPLTVTSAQKNPTAFYLCASSITEQGVEQYFGPGTRLTVT.

This clone was seen just once. J is TRBJ2-5 and V is TRBV7-2; 10 nucleotides match TRBD2. The CDR3 contains 16 residues. V trimming: 0 bases; J trimming: 2 bases; junction bases outside the gene matches: 3. CDR1 is SGHTA, CDR2 FQGNSA, per germline. DNA for the CDR3: TGTGCCAGCAGCTTAGCCAGCGGGAGGGGGCAAGAGACCCAGTACTTC. Protein sequence: CASSLASGRGQETQYF. Based on the CDR3 plus reference TRBV7-2 and TRBJ2-5, the full variable domain is GAGVSQSPSNKVTEKGKDVELRCDPISGHTALYWYRQSLGQGLEFLIYFQGNSAPDKSGLPSDRFSAERTGGSVSTLTIQRTQQEDSAVYLCASSLASGRGQETQYFGPGTRLLVL.

The CDR3 is CASSEEGGQHNSPLHF. The CDR3, as DNA: TGCGCCAGCAGCGAGGAAGGGGGACAGCATAATTCACCCCTCCACTTT. The chain carries TRBV5-1 and TRBJ1-6, with 7 bases fitting TRBD1. The CDR3 runs to 16 residues. Germline V gene sequence: CDR1 SGHRS, CDR2 YFSETQ. V was clipped by 4 bases and J by 5 bases; unmatched bases: 9. Drawing the rest from reference TRBV5-1 and TRBJ1-6, the complete variable domain is KAGVTQTPRYLIKTRGQQVTLSCSPISGHRSVSWYQQTPGQGLQFLFEYFSETQRNKGNFPGRFSGRQFSNSRSEMNVSTLELGDSALYLCASSEEGGQHNSPLHFGNGTRLTVT.